The rows below give T cell receptor beta chains drawn from one sample of a study of T cell changes during pregnancy in multiple sclerosis. Profiled with immunoSEQ multiplex PCR; TCRdb holds only in-frame clones, not every one. The sample lists 68,000 or so clones, about 92% occurring once. Sequencing used peripheral blood, obtained in the second trimester of pregnancy. These receptor sequences come from a female donor in good health, enrolled as a control in a pregnancy study. Each CDR3 is given with its conserved first and last residue. A D gene is named only where the DNA matches it firmly. Clone size is not always given. Where it is, it says once, few, many or a class for expanded clones.

J	size	D	V	DNA	CDR3
TRBJ2-7	-	TRBD2	TRBV19	TGTGCCAGTAGTAGCCTGCTAGCGGGAGGGATCACCTACGAGCAGTACTTC	CASSSLLAGGITYEQYF
TRBJ2-1	once	TRBD1	TRBV10-2	TGCGCCAGCAGTGAACAGGGGTCGGATGAGCAGTTCTTC	CASSEQGSDEQFF
TRBJ1-3	-	TRBD1	TRBV5-1	TGCGCCAGCAGCGTCGGACAGGGAGACACCATATATTTT	CASSVGQGDTIYF
TRBJ2-1	once	TRBD2	TRBV13	TGTGCCAGCAGCTTAGCGCCTAGCGGGGGGGCGGGGTACAATGAGCAGTTCTTC	CASSLAPSGGAGYNEQFF
TRBJ2-1	-	-	TRBV15	TGTGCCACCGGGCGGGGGCCCGACTACAATGAGCAGTTCTTC	CATGRGPDYNEQFF
TRBJ2-1	-	TRBD1	TRBV7-9	TGTGCCAGCAGCTTAGAAGGGGGCTCCGAGCAGTTCTTC	CASSLEGGSEQFF
TRBJ2-5	-	TRBD1	TRBV7-9	TGTGCCAGCAGACCCACAGGGGGAGAGACCCAGTACTTC	CASRPTGGETQYF
TRBJ1-1	-	TRBD1	TRBV6-1	TGTGCCAGCAGTATCTCTGAGACAGGGGGAACTGAAGCTTTCTTT	CASSISETGGTEAFF
TRBJ1-4	-	-	TRBV4-3	TGCGCCAGCAGCCAAGATAGGGGTCTGCCCAAACTGTTTTTT	CASSQDRGLPKLFF
TRBJ2-7	-	TRBD2	TRBV28	TGTGCCAGCAGTTTTCCCGGGACTAGCGGGGACGGCTCCTACGAGCAGTACTTC	CASSFPGTSGDGSYEQYF
TRBJ1-4	-	TRBD1	TRBV5-1	TGCGCCAGCAGCTGGGGACAGGGTCTTAATGAAAAACTGTTTTTT	CASSWGQGLNEKLFF
TRBJ1-1	-	TRBD1	TRBV28	TGTGCCAGCAGTCTCCTGACAGGGAAAGCTTTCTTT	CASSLLTGKAFF
TRBJ2-7	-	-	TRBV6-5	TGTGCCAGCAGTTACTCGAGTCCAGGCGGGACCTACGAGCAGTACTTC	CASSYSSPGGTYEQYF
TRBJ1-3	-	TRBD1	TRBV4-1	TGCGCCAGCAGCCAAGAGACAGGGTCGGGAAACACCATATATTTT	CASSQETGSGNTIYF
TRBJ2-2	-	TRBD2	TRBV7-2	TGTGCCAGCAGCCTCGGGGGGGTTGGCACCGGGGAGCTGTTTTTT	CASSLGGVGTGELFF
TRBJ1-1	-	-	TRBV29-1	TGCAGCGTTCAATCTATGAACACTGAAGCTTTCTTT	CSVQSMNTEAFF
TRBJ2-7	-	TRBD1	TRBV19	TGTGCCAGTAGTAGAGACAGGGACTACGAGCAGTACTTC	CASSRDRDYEQYF
TRBJ1-1	-	-	TRBV11-2	TGTGCCAGCAGCTTAGAAGGGGGAATGAACACTGAAGCTTTCTTT	CASSLEGGMNTEAFF
TRBJ1-2	-	TRBD1	TRBV28	TGTGCCAGCAGTTTGGAGACAGGGGTATATGGCTACACCTTC	CASSLETGVYGYTF
TRBJ2-7	-	TRBD1	TRBV5-6	TGTGCCAGCAGCTCCTTAAGGACAGGGAGTCTCGAGCAGTACTTC	CASSSLRTGSLEQYF
TRBJ1-1	-	-	TRBV20-1	TGCAGTGCTAGACCGAGCACGGAAGCTTTCTTT	CSARPSTEAFF
TRBJ1-5	-	-	TRBV2	TGTGCCAGCAGTGCGGCGACAGGTGAAGTAGGTCAGCCCCAGCATTTT	CASSAATGEVGQPQHF
TRBJ1-1	-	TRBD1	TRBV27	TGTGCCAGCAGTTTACGGGGGGACAGGGGGACCGAAGCTTTCTTT	CASSLRGDRGTEAFF
TRBJ2-3	-	TRBD2	TRBV11-2	TGTGCCAGCAGCCAGACGCGGGAGGGCACAGATACGCAGTATTTT	CASSQTREGTDTQYF
TRBJ1-2	-	-	TRBV6-4	TGTGCCAGCAGTGCGGGGGGACGGGATGGCTACACCTTC	CASSAGGRDGYTF
TRBJ2-2	once	-	TRBV5-1	TGCGCCAGCAGCTTTGGAGGGGTGAACACCGGGGAGCTGTTTTTT	CASSFGGVNTGELFF
TRBJ2-7	-	TRBD2	TRBV7-9	TGTGCCAGCAGCTTCTCACTAGCGGGCCCCTCCTACGAGCAGTACTTC	CASSFSLAGPSYEQYF
TRBJ2-7	-	TRBD1	TRBV5-1	TGCGCCAGCTCCTCGGGACAGGGGGCCTACGAGCAGTACTTC	CASSSGQGAYEQYF
TRBJ1-1	few	-	TRBV7-6	TGTGCCAGCACCATCGGGGTCCCCCGGGCGAACACTGAAGCTTTCTTT	CASTIGVPRANTEAFF
TRBJ2-7	-	-	TRBV12-5	TGTGCTAGTGGTTTGAAGCAAACGCTGAGCTCCTACGAGCAGTACTTC	CASGLKQTLSSYEQYF